One sample yielded the 14 T cell receptor beta chains listed below, sequenced in a study of molecular identifiers for immune sequencing clone quantification. Via MiXCR, TCRdb re-called the PCR reads, giving one row per CDR3 protein. Of over 35,000 distinct CDR3 sequences in the sample, 20% to 25% were seen once. Sequenced material: naive CD8+ T cells from blood, with Jurkat cell RNA spiked in. Indicated subset: FACS-sorted CD8+CD4-CCR7+CD45RA+ naive T cells. These receptor sequences come from a human donor in good health. Some libraries in this study had Jurkat cell RNA spiked in.

This clonotype occurred many times. The chain is built from TRBV19 and TRBJ1-5; 8 bases are shared with TRBD1. The CDR3 has 14 amino acids. Losses at the gene ends were 6 bases for V and 6 bases for J; bases not matched to a gene: 7. Per germline, CDR1 LNHDA and CDR2 SQIVND (reference sequence). The DNA of the CDR3 is TGTGCCAGTAGCGACGACAGGGGCGGTCAGCCCCAGCATTTT. Its translation is CASSDDRGGQPQHF.

Ten or more counts support this clonotype. This CDR3 reads CASSRTQGADTQYF. The DNA of the CDR3 is TGTGCCAGCAGCCGTACCCAGGGCGCAGATACGCAGTATTTT. The chain combines TRBV12-3 or TRBV12-4 with TRBJ2-3, with a tentative D call TRBD1 (5 bases). Trimming shortened V by 6 bases and J by 4 bases, and 14 bases separated the two germline ends. The CDR3 runs to 14 residues.

Ten or more counts support this clonotype. The chain carries TRBV10-3 and TRBJ1-5; D is unclear. The length of the CDR3 is 13 residues. V gave up 8 bases and J gave up 9 bases, with 17 bases separating them. Germline-derived CDR1 and CDR2 are ENHRY and SYGVKD. The CDR3 region is CAISQETVTPQHF. In DNA form, the CDR3 reads TGTGCCATCTCCCAGGAGACGGTAACGCCCCAGCATTTT.

The sample holds many counts of this clonotype. The chain employs TRBV29-1 and TRBJ2-7; 8 bases map to TRBD2. CDR1 and CDR2 from the germline V gene are SQVTM and ANQGSEA. The CDR3 length is 13 residues. V trimming: 7 bases; J trimming: 6 bases; junction bases outside the gene matches: 11. The CDR3 DNA follows: TGCAGCGCCCACGTAGCGGGAATGGGCGAGCAGTACTTC. Amino acids: CSAHVAGMGEQYF.

In this sample, this clonotype turned up many times. The V gene is TRBV5-6, the J gene TRBJ2-4; D unclear. This CDR3 has 13 residues. Germline CDR1 and CDR2: SGHDT and YYEEEE. V was cut by 0 bases and J by 15 bases, with 16 bases left in between. CDR3 DNA sequence: TGTGCCAGCAGCTTGGCCGATGGGGATTATTCGTACTTC. The encoded protein is CASSLADGDYSYF.

This clonotype occurred many times. This CDR3 is CASSQGSGVGQPQHF. The CDR3 DNA sequence: TGCGCCAGCAGCCAAGGCTCAGGGGTCGGTCAGCCCCAGCATTTT. The V call is TRBV4-3, the J call TRBJ1-5; TRBD1 might be the D (6 bases). Trimming left V 1 base short and J 6 bases short, with 13 bases between. There are 15 residues in the CDR3. Germline V CDR1 and CDR2: LGHNA, YSLEER.

The rearrangement uses TRBV27 and TRBJ1-5, with TRBD1 as a possible D gene (6 bases). The CDR3 has 14 amino acids. The V and J ends lost 5 bases and 4 bases respectively, with 12 bases between them. CDR1 is MNHEY and CDR2 is SMNVEV in the germline V gene (reference sequence). Written as DNA, the CDR3 is TGTGCCAGCAGTCCCCTCACAGGGAATCAGCCCCAGCATTTT. Protein sequence: CASSPLTGNQPQHF.

Remarks on this clonotype: This clone may be a read error of a much larger clone one base away. V is TRBV30 and J is TRBJ2-2; D may match TRBD1 or TRBD2 (5 bases each). Trimming removed 5 bases from V and 10 bases from J, with 20 bases in between. The CDR3 extends over 14 amino acids. In germline, CDR1 is GTSNPN, CDR2 SVGIG (reference sequence). The DNA for the CDR3 is TGTGCCTGGGCCTTACTAGGGGCCCCCGAGGAGCTGTTTTTT. It translates to CAWALLGAPEELFF.

The table lists this clonotype with many counts. This chain uses TRBV7-9 with TRBJ1-1; unclear D gene. V lost 4 bases to trimming and J lost 5 bases, with 8 bases between them. CDR1 SEHNR and CDR2 FQNEAQ come from the germline V gene (reference sequence). This CDR3 has 12 amino acids. The CDR3 DNA is TGTGCCAGCAGCTCTAGGGTAACTGAAGCTTTCTTT. It yields the protein CASSSRVTEAFF.

In its sample, this clonotype was seen many times. This sequence joins TRBV13 and TRBJ2-7, with D maybe TRBD1 (6 bases). Germline CDR1 is PRHDT and CDR2 is FYEKMQ (reference sequence). Between the trimmed V and J ends, which lost 5 bases and 2 bases, there was a span of 10 bases. The CDR3 totals 13 residues. In DNA form, the CDR3 reads TGTGCCAGCAGCCCGGACAGCCCCTACGAGCAGTACTTC. Protein: CASSPDSPYEQYF.

This clonotype was observed many times. This rearrangement joins TRBV4-3 to TRBJ2-3; weak D call: TRBD1 (5 bases). Deletions cut 0 bases from V and 4 bases from J, with 8 bases between. The CDR3 is 14 amino acids. Looked up from germline, CDR1 is LGHNA and CDR2 is YSLEER. DNA of the CDR3: TGCGCCAGCAGCCAAGATTTGGGGCCAGATACGCAGTATTTT. This encodes CASSQDLGPDTQYF.

This clonotype was found many times. The chain combines TRBV29-1 with TRBJ2-1; no firm D call. The V end was cut by 5 bases, the J end by 3 bases, with 14 bases between. CDR3 length: 14 residues. Germline V gene sequence: CDR1 SQVTM, CDR2 ANQGSEA. The CDR3 DNA is TGCAGCGTTCCGGATCCGAAACGCTACAATGAGCAGTTCTTC. Its protein is CSVPDPKRYNEQFF.

V is TRBV29-1 and J is TRBJ2-3; a weak D match, TRBD2 (6 bases). The V gene lost 3 bases and the J gene lost 2 bases, with 9 bases spanning the gap. The CDR3 covers 13 residues. Germline lookup yields CDR1 SQVTM and CDR2 ANQGSEA. The CDR3: CSVEGGYTDTQYF. The DNA for the CDR3 is TGCAGCGTTGAGGGGGGTTACACAGATACGCAGTATTTT.

As for this clonotype: An end of the junction does not agree with germline; a read error may underlie this. This chain joins TRBV4-3 and TRBJ2-7; D is unclear. The CDR3 spans 14 residues. Germline V gene sequence: CDR1 LGHNA, CDR2 YSLEER. CDR3 region: CVSSQDRVGYEQYF. CDR3 nucleotides: TGCGTCAGCAGCCAAGATAGGGTAGGCTACGAGCAGTACTTC.